This note documents a single T cell receptor (beta chain) sequence. The antigen is not known. The data are from a study of cytomegalovirus exposure and HLA in healthy donors. Study information: In an earlier analysis, some 110 million unique TCR beta sequences were found from some 200 million T cells. Points from the study as a whole: Cytomegalovirus association was assigned to around 150 TCR beta chains. 87-base-pair reads could not separate some V segments, including TRBV6-2 and TRBV6-3. Analysis was carried out at a later point, and it linked a missense DCLRE1C variant to TCR beta V- and J-gene trimming.

The PCR ran on 60 Vbeta and 13 Jbeta primers. Assay used: immunoSEQ multiplex PCR; TCRdb lists only in-frame clones, some missing. The sample holds roughly 150,000 clones, approximately 85% seen once. Per germline, CDR1 MDHEN and CDR2 SYDVKM. V lost 6 bases and J 2 bases, leaving 20 bases between the germline ends. This CDR3 contains 16 residues. This receptor was identified in a man aged 25-45 years in good health and CMV-seropositive. V is TRBV28 and J is TRBJ2-7; D is unresolved. Sequenced sample: PBMCs. The CDR3 loop is CASSAALGLKPYEQYF. CDR3 bases: TGTGCCAGCAGCGCCGCCCTCGGTTTAAAACCCTACGAGCAGTACTTC.